The sequence of this TCR beta chain was determined in a study of shared clonotypes between healthy human individuals. Study observations and caveats: The study found lower generation probabilities in non-shared clonotypes than in those shared by all four donors. Larger estimated richness was generally recorded for naive subsets relative to memory subsets.

Of note for this clone: As yet, its antigen is unknown.

Produced via immunoSEQ multiplex PCR; TCRdb's table is partial and in-frame only. The table includes about 2,100,000 clones, more than 85% detected once. Only CD45RO-negative cells positively selected for CCR7 counted as naive CD8 cells, so terminally differentiated effector memory CD45RA+ cells were excluded. The study drew all its donors from Caucasian adults living in Nashville, Tennessee. The CDR3 is 16 residues long. Trimming took 2 bases from V and 3 from J; bases not matched to a gene: 7. The V gene's germline CDR1 is LNHNV and CDR2 YYDKDF (reference sequence). This clonotype originated in a man aged 18 to 35 in good health. Some clones in this sample may be carry-over from other donors' samples. The V and J genes are TRBV15 and TRBJ2-3; 8 bases map to TRBD1. Sequenced sample: naive CD8+ T cells from PBMCs. CDR3 DNA: TGTGCCACCAGCAGACCTGACAGGGGAAGGACAGATACGCAGTATTTT. Translating it yields CATSRPDRGRTDTQYF. The full variable domain, in which reference TRBV15 and TRBJ2-3 provide the parts outside the CDR3, is DAMVIQNPRYQVTQFGKPVTLSCSQTLNHNVMYWYQQKSSQAPKLLFHYYDKDFNNEADTPDNFQSRRPNTSFCFLDIRSPGLGDTAMYLCATSRPDRGRTDTQYFGPGTRLTVL.